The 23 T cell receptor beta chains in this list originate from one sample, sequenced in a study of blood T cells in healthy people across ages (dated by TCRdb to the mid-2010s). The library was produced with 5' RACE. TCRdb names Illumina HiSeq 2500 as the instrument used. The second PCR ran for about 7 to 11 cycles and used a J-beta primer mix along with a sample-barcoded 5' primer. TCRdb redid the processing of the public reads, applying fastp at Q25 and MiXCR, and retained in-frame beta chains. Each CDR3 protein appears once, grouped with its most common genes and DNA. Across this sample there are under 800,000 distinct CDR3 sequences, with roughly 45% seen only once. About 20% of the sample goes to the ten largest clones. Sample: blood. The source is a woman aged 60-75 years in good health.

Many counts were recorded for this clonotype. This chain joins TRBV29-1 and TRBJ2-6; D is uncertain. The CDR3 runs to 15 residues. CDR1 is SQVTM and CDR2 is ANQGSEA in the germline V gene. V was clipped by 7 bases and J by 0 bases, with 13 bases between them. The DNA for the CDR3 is TGCAGCGCTAGGACCGTAAGCTCTGGGGCCAACGTCCTGACTTTC. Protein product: CSARTVSSGANVLTF.

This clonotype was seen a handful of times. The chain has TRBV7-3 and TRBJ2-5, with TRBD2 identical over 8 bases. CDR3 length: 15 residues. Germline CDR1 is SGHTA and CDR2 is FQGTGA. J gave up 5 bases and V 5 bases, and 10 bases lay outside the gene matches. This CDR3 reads CASSRSPRLAETQYF. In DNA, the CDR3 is TGTGCCAGCAGCCGCAGCCCCAGACTAGCGGAGACCCAGTACTTC.

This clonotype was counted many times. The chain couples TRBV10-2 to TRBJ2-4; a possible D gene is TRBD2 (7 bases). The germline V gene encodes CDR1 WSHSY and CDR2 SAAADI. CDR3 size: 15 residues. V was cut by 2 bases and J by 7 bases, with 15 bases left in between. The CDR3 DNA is TGCGCCAGCAGTGAGATAGGGGGGGGTAGGAACATTCAGTACTTC. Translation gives CASSEIGGGRNIQYF.

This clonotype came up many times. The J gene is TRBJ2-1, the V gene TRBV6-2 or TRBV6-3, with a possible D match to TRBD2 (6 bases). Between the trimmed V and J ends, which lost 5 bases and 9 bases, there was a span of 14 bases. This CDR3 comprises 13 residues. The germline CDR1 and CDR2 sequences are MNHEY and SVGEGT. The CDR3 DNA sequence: TGTGCCAGCAGTAGGTCGGGAGTCCGTGAGCAGTTCTTC. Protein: CASSRSGVREQFF.

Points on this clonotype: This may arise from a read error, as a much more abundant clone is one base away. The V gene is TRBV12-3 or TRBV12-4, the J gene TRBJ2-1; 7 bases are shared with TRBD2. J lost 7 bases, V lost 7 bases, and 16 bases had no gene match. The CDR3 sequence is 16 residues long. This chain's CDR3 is CASTQDVGGSKNEQFF. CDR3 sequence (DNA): TGTGCCAGCACCCAAGATGTCGGCGGGAGTAAGAATGAGCAGTTCTTC.

CDR3 DNA sequence: TGTGCCAGCAGCTTAAATCCTAGCGGGGGACAAGAGACCCAGTACTTC. This encodes CASSLNPSGGQETQYF. This sequence joins TRBV7-3 and TRBJ2-5, with 10 bases matching TRBD2. The CDR3 runs 16 residues. CDR1 is SGHTA, CDR2 FQGTGA, per germline. With V trimmed by 1 base and J by 2 bases, 4 bases remained unmatched.

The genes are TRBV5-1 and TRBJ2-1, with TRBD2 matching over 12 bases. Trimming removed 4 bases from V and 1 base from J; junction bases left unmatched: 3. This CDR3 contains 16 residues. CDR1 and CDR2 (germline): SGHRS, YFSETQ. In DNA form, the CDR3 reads TGCGCCAGCAGCACCGGGACTAGCGGGTCCTACAATGAGCAGTTCTTC. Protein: CASSTGTSGSYNEQFF. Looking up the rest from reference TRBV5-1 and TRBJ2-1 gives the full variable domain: KAGVTQTPRYLIKTRGQQVTLSCSPISGHRSVSWYQQTPGQGLQFLFEYFSETQRNKGNFPGRFSGRQFSNSRSEMNVSTLELGDSALYLCASSTGTSGSYNEQFFGPGTRLTVL.

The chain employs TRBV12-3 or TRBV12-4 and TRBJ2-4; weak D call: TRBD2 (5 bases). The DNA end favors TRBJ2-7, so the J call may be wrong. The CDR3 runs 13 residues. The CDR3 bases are TGTGCCAGCAGTTTGGCGGGTCACTACGAGCAGTACTTC. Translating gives CASSLAGHYEQYF.

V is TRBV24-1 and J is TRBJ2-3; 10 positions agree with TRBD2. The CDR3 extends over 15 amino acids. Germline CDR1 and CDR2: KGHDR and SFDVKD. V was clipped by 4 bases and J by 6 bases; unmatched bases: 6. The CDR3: CATSEPAGGRDTQYF. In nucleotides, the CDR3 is TGTGCCACCAGTGAGCCAGCGGGAGGGCGGGATACGCAGTATTTT.

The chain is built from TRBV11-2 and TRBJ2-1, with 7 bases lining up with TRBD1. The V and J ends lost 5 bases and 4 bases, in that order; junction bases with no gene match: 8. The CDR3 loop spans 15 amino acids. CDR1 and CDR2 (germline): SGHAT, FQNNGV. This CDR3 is CASSLFDRVYNEQFF. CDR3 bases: TGTGCCAGCAGCCTCTTTGACAGGGTTTACAATGAGCAGTTCTTC.

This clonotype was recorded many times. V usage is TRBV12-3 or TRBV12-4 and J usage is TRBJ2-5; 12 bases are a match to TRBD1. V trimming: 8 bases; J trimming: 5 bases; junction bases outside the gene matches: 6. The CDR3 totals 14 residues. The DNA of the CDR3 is TGTGCCAGCCAGGGACAGGGGGCAGGCGAGACCCAGTACTTC. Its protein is CASQGQGAGETQYF.

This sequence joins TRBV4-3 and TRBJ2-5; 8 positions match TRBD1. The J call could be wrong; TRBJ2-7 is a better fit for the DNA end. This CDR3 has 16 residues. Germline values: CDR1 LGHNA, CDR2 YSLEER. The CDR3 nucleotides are TGCGCCAGCAGCCCCCATGTGACAGGGGAAACCTACGAGCAGTACTTC. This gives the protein CASSPHVTGETYEQYF.

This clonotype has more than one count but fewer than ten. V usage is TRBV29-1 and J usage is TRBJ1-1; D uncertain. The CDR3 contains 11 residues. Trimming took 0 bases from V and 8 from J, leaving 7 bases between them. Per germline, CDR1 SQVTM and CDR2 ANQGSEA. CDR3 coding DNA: TGCAGCGTTGAAGATCAATGGGAAGCTTTCTTT. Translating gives CSVEDQWEAFF.

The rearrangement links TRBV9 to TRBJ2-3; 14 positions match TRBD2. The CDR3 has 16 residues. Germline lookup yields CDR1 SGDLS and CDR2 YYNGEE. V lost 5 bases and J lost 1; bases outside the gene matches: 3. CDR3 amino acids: CASRTGLAGGTDTQYF. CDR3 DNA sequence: TGTGCCAGCAGAACGGGACTAGCGGGGGGCACAGATACGCAGTATTTT.

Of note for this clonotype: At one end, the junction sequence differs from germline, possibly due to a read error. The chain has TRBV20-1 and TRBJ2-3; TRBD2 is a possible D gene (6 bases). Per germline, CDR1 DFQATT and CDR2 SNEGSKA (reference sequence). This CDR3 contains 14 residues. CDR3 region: CSARVGGTTDTQSF. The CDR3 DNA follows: TGCAGTGCTAGAGTTGGCGGGACCACAGATACGCAGTCTTTT.

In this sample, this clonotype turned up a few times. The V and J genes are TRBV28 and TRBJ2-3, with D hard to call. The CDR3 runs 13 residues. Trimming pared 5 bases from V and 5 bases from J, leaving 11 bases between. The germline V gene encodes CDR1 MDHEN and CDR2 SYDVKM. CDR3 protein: CASSPSRRDTQYF. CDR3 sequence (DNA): TGTGCCAGCAGTCCCTCGCGCAGAGATACGCAGTATTTT.

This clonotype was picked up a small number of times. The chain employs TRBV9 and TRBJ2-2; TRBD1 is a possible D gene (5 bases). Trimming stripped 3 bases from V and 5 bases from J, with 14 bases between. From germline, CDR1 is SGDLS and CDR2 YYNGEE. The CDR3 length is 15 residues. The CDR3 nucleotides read TGTGCCAGCAGCGCCGCCGCACCAGGGACCGGGGAGCTGTTTTTT. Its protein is CASSAAAPGTGELFF.

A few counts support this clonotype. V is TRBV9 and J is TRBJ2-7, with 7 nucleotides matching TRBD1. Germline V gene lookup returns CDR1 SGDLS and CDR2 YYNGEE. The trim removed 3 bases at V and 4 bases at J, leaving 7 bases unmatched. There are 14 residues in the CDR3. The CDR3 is CASSGDSLGYEQYF. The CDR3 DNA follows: TGTGCCAGCAGCGGGGACAGCCTTGGATACGAGCAGTACTTC. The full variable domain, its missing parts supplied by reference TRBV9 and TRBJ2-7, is DSGVTQTPKHLITATGQRVTLRCSPRSGDLSVYWYQQSLDQGLQFLIQYYNGEERAKGNILERFSAQQFPDLHSELNLSSLELGDSALYFCASSGDSLGYEQYFGPGTRLTVT.

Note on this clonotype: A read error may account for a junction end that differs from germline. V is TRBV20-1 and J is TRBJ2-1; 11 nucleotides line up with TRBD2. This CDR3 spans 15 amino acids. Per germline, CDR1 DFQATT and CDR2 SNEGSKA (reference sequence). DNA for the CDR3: TGCAGTACTAGAGAGTCTAGCGGGAGGAAAAATGAGCAGTTCTTC. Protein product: CSTRESSGRKNEQFF.

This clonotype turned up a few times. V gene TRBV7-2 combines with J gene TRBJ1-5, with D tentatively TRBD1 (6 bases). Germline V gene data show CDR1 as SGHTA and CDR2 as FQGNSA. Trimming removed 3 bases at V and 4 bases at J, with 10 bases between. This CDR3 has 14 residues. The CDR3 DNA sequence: TGTGCCAGCAGCTTTAGGACAGTTAATCAGCCCCAGCATTTT. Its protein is CASSFRTVNQPQHF.

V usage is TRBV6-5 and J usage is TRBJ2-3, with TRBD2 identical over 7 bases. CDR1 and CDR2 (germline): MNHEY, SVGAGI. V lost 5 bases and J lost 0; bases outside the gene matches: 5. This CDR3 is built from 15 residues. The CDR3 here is CASSDRAGSTDTQYF. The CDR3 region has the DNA TGTGCCAGCAGTGACCGAGCGGGGAGCACAGATACGCAGTATTTT.

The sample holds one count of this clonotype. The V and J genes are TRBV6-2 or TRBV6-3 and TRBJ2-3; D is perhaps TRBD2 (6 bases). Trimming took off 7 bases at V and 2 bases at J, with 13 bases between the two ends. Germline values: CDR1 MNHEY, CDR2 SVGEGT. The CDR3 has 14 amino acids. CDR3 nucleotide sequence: TGTGCCAGCACCCCTGCGGGATTCACAGATACGCAGTATTTT. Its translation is CASTPAGFTDTQYF.

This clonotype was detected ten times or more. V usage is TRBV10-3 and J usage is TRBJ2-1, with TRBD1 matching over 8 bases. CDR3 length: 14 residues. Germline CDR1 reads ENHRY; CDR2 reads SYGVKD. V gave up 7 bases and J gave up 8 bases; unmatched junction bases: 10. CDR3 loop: CAINGQGIFHEQFF. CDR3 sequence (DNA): TGTGCCATCAATGGACAGGGCATATTTCATGAGCAGTTCTTC.